The present TCR beta chain was sequenced within a study of T cell changes during pregnancy in multiple sclerosis. Libraries were prepared by immunoSEQ multiplex PCR; TCRdb keeps only in-frame clonotypes and omits some of them. The sample holds tens of thousands of clones, roughly nine tenths seen once. In this sample, this clone turned up once. Trimming pared 6 bases from V and 3 bases from J, leaving 25 bases between. CDR3 length equals 18 residues. Germline V gene data show CDR1 as SEHNR and CDR2 as FQNEAQ (reference sequence). The clonotype was recovered from a female donor with multiple sclerosis, enrolled in a pregnancy study. This chain joins TRBV7-9 and TRBJ2-3; D may be TRBD1 (6 bases). The source was CD8+ T cells from peripheral blood mononuclear cells, collected in the third trimester of pregnancy. This CDR3 reads CASRDTGTQGHLTDTQYF. As DNA, the CDR3 is TGTGCCAGCAGAGATACAGGGACCCAAGGACACCTAACAGATACGCAGTATTTT.